This record covers a single T cell receptor (beta chain). What it binds is not known. The data belong to a study of beta chain features in type 1 diabetes. Study-wide background: All samples combined gave roughly 110,000,000 sorted cells for examination. Findings of the study overall: Patients showed naive, central memory and Treg TCRB repertoires that appeared more similar than those of healthy donors.

Of the isolated RNA, all was reverse transcribed, and so the sequenced material was expressed TCRB transcripts. The data were produced by immunoSEQ multiplex PCR, yet TCRdb's version contains in-frame clones alone and is incomplete. Among more than 150,000 clones listed, more than 9.5% were seen once. Stem cell-like memory, regulatory, central memory and naive CD4+ cells were sorted via CD45RO/CCR7/CD25/CD127/CD95/CD27. The germline CDR1 and CDR2 sequences are LGHNA and YNFKEQ. CDR3 size: 16 residues. V dropped 0 bases and J dropped 7; count of bases not matched to a gene: 7. This chain uses TRBV4-2 with TRBJ2-1, with 9 bases lining up with TRBD1. Sequencing input: central memory CD4+ T cells from blood. This TCR was sampled from a man younger than 35 in good health. CDR3 amino acids: CASSQDRTGGWNEQFF. The CDR3 region has the DNA TGTGCCAGCAGCCAAGATCGTACAGGGGGCTGGAATGAGCAGTTCTTC.